This T cell receptor (beta chain) comes out of a study of blood T cell repertoires in COVID-19. Overall study: There were acute and convalescent COVID-19 samples, and they came from the United States, Italy and Spain.

Data came from immunoSEQ multiplex PCR; TCRdb stores just in-frame clones and leaves some out. Among about 140,000 clones listed, 75% to 90% were seen once. The specimen was peripheral blood. This sequence originates from a man between 70 and 80 years old who had recovered from COVID-19.

CDR3: CASSSGGARYGYTF. As DNA, the CDR3 is TGTGCCAGCAGCTCGGGAGGGGCGAGGTATGGCTACACCTTC. This rearrangement joins TRBV5-4 to TRBJ1-2; perhaps TRBD1 as D (5 bases). The CDR3 is 14 amino acids. Trimming took 3 bases from V and 5 from J, leaving 14 bases between them. Germline V gives CDR1 SGHNT, CDR2 YYREEE (reference sequence). The full variable domain, its missing parts supplied by reference TRBV5-4 and TRBJ1-2, is ETGVTQSPTHLIKTRGQQVTLRCSSQSGHNTVSWYQQALGQGPQFIFQYYREEENGRGNFPPRFSGLQFPNYSSELNVNALELDDSALYLCASSSGGARYGYTFGSGTRLTVV.